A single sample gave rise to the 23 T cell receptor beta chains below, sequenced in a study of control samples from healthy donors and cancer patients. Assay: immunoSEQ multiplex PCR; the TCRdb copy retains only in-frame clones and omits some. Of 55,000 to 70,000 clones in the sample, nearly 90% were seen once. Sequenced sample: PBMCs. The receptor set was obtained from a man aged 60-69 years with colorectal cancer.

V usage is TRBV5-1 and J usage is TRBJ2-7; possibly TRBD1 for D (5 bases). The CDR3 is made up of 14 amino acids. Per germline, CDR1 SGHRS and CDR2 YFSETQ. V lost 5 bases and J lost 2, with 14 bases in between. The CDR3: CASRPEPRAYEQYF. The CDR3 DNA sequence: TGCGCCAGCAGACCTGAACCCAGGGCCTACGAGCAGTACTTC.

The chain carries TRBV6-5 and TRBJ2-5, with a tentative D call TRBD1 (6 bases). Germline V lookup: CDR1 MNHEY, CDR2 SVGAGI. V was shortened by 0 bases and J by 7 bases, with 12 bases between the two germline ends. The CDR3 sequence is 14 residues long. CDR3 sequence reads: CASSYSRTEGTQYF. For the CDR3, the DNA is TGTGCCAGCAGTTACTCAAGGACAGAGGGGACCCAGTACTTC.

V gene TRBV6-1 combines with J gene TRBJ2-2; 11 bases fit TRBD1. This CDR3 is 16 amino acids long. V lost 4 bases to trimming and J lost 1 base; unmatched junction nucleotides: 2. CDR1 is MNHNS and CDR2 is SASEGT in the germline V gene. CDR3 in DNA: TGTGCCAGCAGTGGGACAGGGGGCGGGAACACCGGGGAGCTGTTTTTT. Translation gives CASSGTGGGNTGELFF.

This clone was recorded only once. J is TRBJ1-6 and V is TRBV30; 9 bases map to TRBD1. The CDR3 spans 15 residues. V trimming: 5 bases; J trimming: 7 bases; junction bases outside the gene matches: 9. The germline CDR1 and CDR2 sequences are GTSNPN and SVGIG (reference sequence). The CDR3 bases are TGTGCCTGGCGCTCTACAGGGGGCCCCAATTCACCCCTCCACTTT. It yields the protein CAWRSTGGPNSPLHF.

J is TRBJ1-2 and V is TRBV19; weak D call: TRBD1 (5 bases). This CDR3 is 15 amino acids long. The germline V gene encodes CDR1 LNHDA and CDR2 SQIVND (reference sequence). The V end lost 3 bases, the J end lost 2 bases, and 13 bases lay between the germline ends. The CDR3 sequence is CASSMGTGVNYGYTF. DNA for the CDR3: TGTGCCAGTAGTATGGGAACAGGAGTAAACTATGGCTACACCTTC.

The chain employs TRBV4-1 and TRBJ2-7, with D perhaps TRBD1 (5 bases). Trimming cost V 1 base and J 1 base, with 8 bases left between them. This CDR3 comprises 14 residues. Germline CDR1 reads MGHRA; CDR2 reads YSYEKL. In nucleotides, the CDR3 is TGCGCCAGCAGCCAAGCACAGGTTTCCTACGAGCAGTACTTC. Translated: CASSQAQVSYEQYF.

The CDR3 coding sequence is TGTGCCAGCAGCCCATCTAGGCGGCTGGCGGATGAGCAGTTCTTC. As protein: CASSPSRRLADEQFF. The rearrangement uses TRBV3-1 (or the pseudogene TRBV3-2) and TRBJ2-1; D ambiguous. This CDR3 spans 15 amino acids. The V gene lost 4 bases and the J gene lost 8 bases, with 18 bases spanning the gap. CDR1 LGHDT and CDR2 YNNKEL come from the germline V gene (reference sequence).

The CDR3 loop reads CASSRSGDLGSPLHF. CDR3 nucleotide sequence: TGTGCCAGCAGCCGTTCAGGGGATCTGGGTTCACCCCTCCACTTT. The rearrangement uses TRBV7-9 and TRBJ1-6; D may be TRBD1 (6 bases). Trimming removed 5 bases from V and 9 bases from J, with 17 bases in between. CDR1 SEHNR and CDR2 FQNEAQ come from the germline V gene (reference sequence). The CDR3 covers 15 residues.

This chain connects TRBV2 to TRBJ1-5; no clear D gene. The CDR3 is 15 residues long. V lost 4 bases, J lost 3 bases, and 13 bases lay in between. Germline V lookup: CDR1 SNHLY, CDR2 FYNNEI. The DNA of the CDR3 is TGTGCCAGCAGTGGTTTTCGGCGACACAATCAGCCCCAGCATTTT. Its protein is CASSGFRRHNQPQHF.

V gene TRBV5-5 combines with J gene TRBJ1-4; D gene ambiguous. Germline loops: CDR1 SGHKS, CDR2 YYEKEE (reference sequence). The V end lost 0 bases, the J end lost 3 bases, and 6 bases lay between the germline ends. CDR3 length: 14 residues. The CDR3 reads CASSLGTANEKLFF. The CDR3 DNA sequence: TGTGCCAGCAGCTTGGGAACCGCTAATGAAAAACTGTTTTTT.

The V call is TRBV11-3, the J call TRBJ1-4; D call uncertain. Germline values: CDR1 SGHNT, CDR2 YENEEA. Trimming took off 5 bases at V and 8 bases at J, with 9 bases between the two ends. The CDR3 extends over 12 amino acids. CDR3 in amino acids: CASSQITEKLFF. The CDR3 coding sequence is TGTGCCAGCAGCCAAATCACCGAAAAACTGTTTTTT.

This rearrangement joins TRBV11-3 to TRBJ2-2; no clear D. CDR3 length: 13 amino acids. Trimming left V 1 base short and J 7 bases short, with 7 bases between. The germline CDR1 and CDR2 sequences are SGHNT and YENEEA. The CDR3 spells CASSLGAYGELFF. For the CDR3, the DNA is TGTGCCAGCAGCTTAGGCGCCTACGGGGAGCTGTTTTTT.

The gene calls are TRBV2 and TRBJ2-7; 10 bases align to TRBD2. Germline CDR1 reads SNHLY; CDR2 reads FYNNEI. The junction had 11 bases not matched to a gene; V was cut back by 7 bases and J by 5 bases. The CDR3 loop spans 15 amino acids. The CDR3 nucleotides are TGTGCCAGCATGTCCCAGCGGGGGGGGTCCCACGAGCAGTACTTC. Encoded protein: CASMSQRGGSHEQYF.

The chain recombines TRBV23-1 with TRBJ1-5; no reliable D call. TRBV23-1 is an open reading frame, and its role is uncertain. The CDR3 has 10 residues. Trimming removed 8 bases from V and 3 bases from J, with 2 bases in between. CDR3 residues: CASVNQPQHF. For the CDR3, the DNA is TGCGCCAGCGTCAATCAGCCCCAGCATTTT.

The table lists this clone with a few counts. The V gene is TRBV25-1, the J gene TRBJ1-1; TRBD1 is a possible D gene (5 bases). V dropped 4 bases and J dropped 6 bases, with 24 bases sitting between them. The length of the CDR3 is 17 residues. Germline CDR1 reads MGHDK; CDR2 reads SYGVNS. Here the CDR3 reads CASSGSSSWGGGAEAFF. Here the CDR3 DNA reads TGTGCCAGCAGTGGGTCGTCGAGCTGGGGCGGAGGCGCTGAAGCTTTCTTT.

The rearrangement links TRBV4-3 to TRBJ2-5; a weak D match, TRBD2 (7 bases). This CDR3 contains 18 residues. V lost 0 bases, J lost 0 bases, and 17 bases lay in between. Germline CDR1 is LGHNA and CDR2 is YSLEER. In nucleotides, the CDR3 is TGCGCCAGCAGCCAAGAATGGCGCGGGGGCCCCAACCAAGAGACCCAGTACTTC. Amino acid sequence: CASSQEWRGGPNQETQYF.

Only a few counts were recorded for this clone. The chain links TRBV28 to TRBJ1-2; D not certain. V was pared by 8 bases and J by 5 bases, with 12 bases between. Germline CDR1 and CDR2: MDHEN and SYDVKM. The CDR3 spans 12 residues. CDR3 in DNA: TGTGCCAGCGAGTCGACGGGTTATGGCTACACCTTC. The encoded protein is CASESTGYGYTF.

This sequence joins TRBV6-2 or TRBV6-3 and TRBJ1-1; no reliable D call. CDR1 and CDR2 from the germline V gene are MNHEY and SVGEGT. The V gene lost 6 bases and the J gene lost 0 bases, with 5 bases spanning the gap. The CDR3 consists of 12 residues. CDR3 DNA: TGTGCCAGCAGCTGGGTGAACACTGAAGCTTTCTTT. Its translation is CASSWVNTEAFF.

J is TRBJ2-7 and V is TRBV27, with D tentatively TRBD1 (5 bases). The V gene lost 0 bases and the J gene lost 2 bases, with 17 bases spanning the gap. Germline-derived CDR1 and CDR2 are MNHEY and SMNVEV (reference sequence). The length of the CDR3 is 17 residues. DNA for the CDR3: TGTGCCAGCAGTTTATCGGGCCTCGATGGGGCCCCCTACGAGCAGTACTTC. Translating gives CASSLSGLDGAPYEQYF.

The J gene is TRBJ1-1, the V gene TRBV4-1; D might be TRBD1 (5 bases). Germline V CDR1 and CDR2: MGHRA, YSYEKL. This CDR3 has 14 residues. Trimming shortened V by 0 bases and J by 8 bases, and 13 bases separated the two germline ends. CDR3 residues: CASSQDGTSIEAFF. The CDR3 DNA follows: TGCGCCAGCAGCCAAGATGGGACGTCGATAGAAGCTTTCTTT.

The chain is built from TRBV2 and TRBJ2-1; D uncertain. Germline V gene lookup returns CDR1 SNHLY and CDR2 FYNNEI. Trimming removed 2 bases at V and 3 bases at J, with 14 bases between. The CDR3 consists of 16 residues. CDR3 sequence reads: CASSESKVGLYNEQFF. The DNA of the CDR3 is TGTGCCAGCAGTGAATCTAAGGTAGGCCTCTACAATGAGCAGTTCTTC.

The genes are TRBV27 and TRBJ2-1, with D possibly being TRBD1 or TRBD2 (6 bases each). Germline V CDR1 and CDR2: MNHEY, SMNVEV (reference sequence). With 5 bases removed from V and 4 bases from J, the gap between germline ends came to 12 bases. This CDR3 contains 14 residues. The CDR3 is CASSPRGQYNEQFF. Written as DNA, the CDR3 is TGTGCCAGCAGTCCTCGGGGGCAGTACAATGAGCAGTTCTTC.

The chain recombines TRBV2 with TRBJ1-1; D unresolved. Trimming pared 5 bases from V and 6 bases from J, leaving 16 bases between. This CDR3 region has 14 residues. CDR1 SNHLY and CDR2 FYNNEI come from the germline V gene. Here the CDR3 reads CASSLTQDRSEAFF. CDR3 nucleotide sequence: TGTGCCAGCAGTCTCACTCAGGATCGTTCTGAAGCTTTCTTT.